This T cell receptor (beta chain) was retrieved from a study of T-cell reconstitution after alpha-beta-depleted transplantation in children. This clonotype was detected only once. Unique molecular identifiers were built into the TCRbeta library. One entry per CDR3 protein results from TCRdb running MiXCR on the PCR reads. The table has about 610,000 distinct CDR3 sequences, about 10% seen once. Sequenced here: PBMCs from the stem cell graft donor, sampled from the stem cell graft. This receptor was identified in a human donor who donated a stem cell graft to a child with acute myeloid leukemia.

The CDR3 DNA sequence: TGTGCCATCGAGAGACCGGGACTAGCGGGAGGCTCGGGGACAGATACGCAGTATTTT. Amino acid sequence: CAIERPGLAGGSGTDTQYF. The J gene is TRBJ2-3, the V gene TRBV11-2; TRBD2 aligns across 15 bases. V trimming: 10 bases; J trimming: 3 bases; junction bases outside the gene matches: 17. The CDR3 is 19 residues long. Germline loops: CDR1 SGHAT, CDR2 FQNNGV.